This T cell receptor (beta chain) was retrieved from a study of CD8 T cells in Susac syndrome. Random hexamers were used to reverse transcribe an amount of about 0.45 to 1 ug RNA. MiXCR, applied by TCRdb to the immunoSEQ multiplex PCR reads, yields one record per CDR3 protein. The table lists 200,000 or so distinct CDR3 sequences, approximately 95% of them singletons. Trimming removed 3 bases from V and 6 bases from J, with 12 bases in between. The CDR3 runs 14 residues. The germline CDR1 and CDR2 sequences are MNHEY and SMNVEV (reference sequence). Negative magnetic isolation gave CD8+ and CD4+ cells; FACS enriched CD8+ TEMRA.

Sequencing was performed on CD8+ T cells from PBMCs. This chain links TRBV27 with TRBJ1-5, with no clear D. The clonotype originates from a human donor with Susac syndrome. The CDR3 nucleotides read TGTGCCAGCAGTTTCGGTATAACGTCTCAGCCCCAGCATTTT. Translating it yields CASSFGITSQPQHF.